This T cell receptor beta chain was recorded in a study of blood T cell repertoires in COVID-19. At the level of the study: Samples of COVID-19 (acute and convalescent) were obtained from the United States, Italy and Spain. PBMCs, B-cell-depleted T cells, or T cells provided the cDNA or gDNA that made up the material.

V trimming: 3 bases; J trimming: 10 bases; junction bases outside the gene matches: 9. The CDR3 is made up of 14 amino acids. CDR1 and CDR2 from the germline V gene are MNHEY and SMNVEV (reference sequence). Authors' methods: Amplification of reference gene primers was used by the study to estimate nucleated cell counts. Assay used: immunoSEQ multiplex PCR; TCRdb lists only in-frame clones, some missing. V and J calls and clone size are those listed in that table; D and trimming were worked out from the DNA. The table shows approximately 180,000 clones, with 70% to 90% occurring only once. The rearrangement joins TRBV27 to TRBJ1-5, with 7 bases lining up with TRBD1. This clonotype was obtained from a human donor with active or convalescent COVID-19. The donor label of this sample is uncertain. Material: peripheral blood. CDR3 bases: TGTGCCAGCAGTTTTGGGGCAGGGGGGAGCCCCCAGCATTTT. Its translation is CASSFGAGGSPQHF.